The 15 T cell receptor beta chains below were found in one sample sequenced in a study of shared clonotypes between healthy human individuals. Profiled with immunoSEQ multiplex PCR; TCRdb holds only in-frame clones, not every one. The sample yields over a million clones, about 80% seen once. Input material: memory CD4+ T cells from PBMCs. The sample's subset: CD45RA-negative fraction. Receptors were obtained from a man between 18 and 29 years old in good health. Some clones in this sample may be carry-over from other donors' samples.

This clone was counted between two and nine times. The chain couples TRBV28 to TRBJ2-4; 12 bases are a match to TRBD1. The CDR3 runs 15 residues. The junction had 9 bases not matched to a gene; V was cut back by 5 bases and J by 10 bases. The germline V gene encodes CDR1 MDHEN and CDR2 SYDVKM. CDR3: CASSTPGQGAWIQYF. Written as DNA, the CDR3 is TGTGCCAGCAGTACCCCGGGACAGGGGGCATGGATTCAGTACTTC.

This clone was seen many times. Within the sample, other DNA sequences also encode this same CDR3. Here the CDR3 reads CATLPDASYEQYF. CDR3 DNA: TGTGCCACTTTGCCTGACGCTTCCTACGAGCAGTACTTC. The chain links TRBV2 to TRBJ2-7; D gene ambiguous. V lost 10 bases and J 1 base, leaving 14 bases between the germline ends. CDR1 is SNHLY and CDR2 is FYNNEI in the germline V gene. CDR3 length: 13 residues.

The table lists this clone with a count of one. This chain connects TRBV7-3 to TRBJ2-3; maybe TRBD1 (5 bases). The CDR3 contains 14 residues. V shed 5 bases and J shed 0 bases, with 9 bases lying between them. The V gene's germline CDR1 is SGHTA and CDR2 FQGTGA. CDR3 DNA sequence: TGTGCCAGCAGCCAAGACAGTAGCACAGATACGCAGTATTTT. Amino acids: CASSQDSSTDTQYF.

This clone was counted between two and nine times. Other nucleotide sequences from this sample produce the same CDR3. The chain employs TRBV27 and TRBJ1-1; D is undetermined. The length of the CDR3 is 14 residues. V was clipped by 3 bases and J by 0 bases, with 8 bases between them. Germline V gives CDR1 MNHEY, CDR2 SMNVEV (reference sequence). The CDR3 DNA reads as TGTGCCAGCAGTTTGTCGGGGATGAACACTGAAGCTTTCTTT. Residues: CASSLSGMNTEAFF.

This clone was detected only a few times. The genes are TRBV30 and TRBJ1-1; 7 positions match TRBD1. The V gene end was trimmed by 2 bases and the J gene end by 5 bases; junction bases not matched to a gene: 8. Germline V lookup: CDR1 GTSNPN, CDR2 SVGIG (reference sequence). The CDR3 is 14 amino acids. CDR3 nucleotides: TGTGCCTGGAGTTCAGCAGGGGGAGGTACTGAAGCTTTCTTT. Translated, it gives CAWSSAGGGTEAFF.

The gene calls are TRBV11-2 and TRBJ2-1; D is possibly TRBD1 (6 bases). Looked up from germline, CDR1 is SGHAT and CDR2 is FQNNGV. The germline V and J ends were trimmed by 5 bases and 2 bases, with 13 bases remaining between them. The CDR3 is 15 residues long. The CDR3 loop reads CASSDGQKTYNEQFF. CDR3 sequence (DNA): TGTGCCAGCAGCGACGGACAGAAAACCTACAATGAGCAGTTCTTC. The full variable domain, completed using reference TRBV11-2 and TRBJ2-1, is EAGVAQSPRYKIIEKRQSVAFWCNPISGHATLYWYQQILGQGPKLLIQFQNNGVVDDSQLPKDRFSAERLKGVDSTLKIQPAKLEDSAVYLCASSDGQKTYNEQFFGPGTRLTVL.

The V call is TRBV15, the J call TRBJ2-2; D may be TRBD1 (6 bases). Trimming left V 4 bases short and J 6 bases short, with 9 bases between. The length of the CDR3 is 13 residues. Germline V gives CDR1 LNHNV, CDR2 YYDKDF (reference sequence). CDR3 nucleotide sequence: TGTGCCACCAGCAACAGGGTCTCCGGGGAGCTGTTTTTT. It translates to CATSNRVSGELFF. The whole variable domain, filled in from reference TRBV15 and TRBJ2-2, reads DAMVIQNPRYQVTQFGKPVTLSCSQTLNHNVMYWYQQKSSQAPKLLFHYYDKDFNNEADTPDNFQSRRPNTSFCFLDIRSPGLGDTAMYLCATSNRVSGELFFGEGSRLTVL.

The chain carries TRBV4-3 and TRBJ2-2; TRBD1 matches 10 bases. Germline CDR1 LGHNA, CDR2 YSLEER. V was clipped by 4 bases and J by 5 bases; unmatched bases: 13. The CDR3 length is 18 residues. The CDR3 bases are TGCGCCAGCAGCCTAAAAAGGCGGACAGGGGGTAAAACCGGGGAGCTGTTTTTT. It translates to CASSLKRRTGGKTGELFF.

The CDR3 DNA follows: TGTGCCAGCAGCTTAGAGTCAGATACGCAGTATTTT. Residues: CASSLESDTQYF. This chain uses TRBV7-3 with TRBJ2-3; D unresolved. Trimming cost V 2 bases and J 4 bases, with 4 bases left between them. CDR1 is SGHTA and CDR2 is FQGTGA in the germline V gene. The CDR3 runs 12 residues.

The chain recombines TRBV7-6 with TRBJ2-7; the D is unclear. V lost 0 bases and J 0 bases, leaving 21 bases between the germline ends. Germline values: CDR1 SGHVS, CDR2 FNYEAQ. This CDR3 is 19 amino acids long. The CDR3 region has the DNA TGTGCCAGCAGCTTAGCAACTATCTTGGACCGAAGTAGCTCCTACGAGCAGTACTTC. This translates into CASSLATILDRSSSYEQYF.

V usage is TRBV11-3 and J usage is TRBJ2-1, with a weak D call TRBD2 (5 bases). The CDR3 is made up of 16 amino acids. The V end was cut by 1 base, the J end by 8 bases, with 18 bases between. The germline gives CDR1 SGHNT, CDR2 YENEEA. The CDR3 spells CASSLGRLTPEDEQFF. The DNA for the CDR3 is TGTGCCAGCAGCTTAGGGCGGCTCACGCCGGAGGATGAGCAGTTCTTC.

The rearrangement joins TRBV2 to TRBJ2-7; D perhaps matches TRBD1 (6 bases). The CDR3 is 12 amino acids. The germline CDR1 and CDR2 sequences are SNHLY and FYNNEI. Trimming took off 4 bases at V and 4 bases at J, with 8 bases between the two ends. CDR3 in amino acids: CASSGGQYEQYF. For the CDR3, the DNA is TGTGCCAGCAGTGGGGGGCAATACGAGCAGTACTTC.

This chain connects TRBV5-1 to TRBJ2-5; the D is unclear. CDR1 and CDR2 (germline): SGHRS, YFSETQ. V lost 0 bases, J lost 5 bases, and 14 bases lay in between. There are 15 residues in the CDR3. CDR3 loop: CASSLGENIVETQYF. In DNA form, the CDR3 reads TGCGCCAGCAGCTTGGGAGAAAATATCGTCGAGACCCAGTACTTC.

The chain joins TRBV19 to TRBJ2-7; D is ambiguous. From germline, CDR1 is LNHDA and CDR2 SQIVND (reference sequence). The CDR3 has 14 amino acids. Trimming removed 7 bases from V and 7 bases from J, with 20 bases in between. The CDR3 protein is CASTDRPGGWEQYF. DNA of the CDR3: TGTGCCAGTACCGACCGCCCGGGTGGATGGGAGCAGTACTTC.

The genes are TRBV10-1 and TRBJ2-7, with D perhaps matching TRBD1 (5 bases). The CDR3 contains 13 residues. Germline V lookup: CDR1 WNHNN, CDR2 SYGVQD (reference sequence). The germline V and J ends were trimmed by 7 bases and 0 bases, with 10 bases remaining between them. The CDR3 bases are TGCGCCAGCACAAGGGGAAGCTCCTACGAGCAGTACTTC. It yields the protein CASTRGSSYEQYF.